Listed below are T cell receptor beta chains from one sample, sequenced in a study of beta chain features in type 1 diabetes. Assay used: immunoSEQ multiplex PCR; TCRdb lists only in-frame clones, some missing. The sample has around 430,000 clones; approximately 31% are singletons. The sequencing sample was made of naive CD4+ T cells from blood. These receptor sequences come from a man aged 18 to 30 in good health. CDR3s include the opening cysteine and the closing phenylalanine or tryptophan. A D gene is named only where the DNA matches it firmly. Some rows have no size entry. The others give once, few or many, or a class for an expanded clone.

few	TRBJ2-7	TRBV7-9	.	CASSLGSGAMVEQYF	TGTGCCAGCAGCTTAGGATCTGGAGCGATGGTCGAGCAGTACTTC
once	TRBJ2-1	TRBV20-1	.	CSTYRDEQFF	TGCAGTACGTACCGCGATGAGCAGTTCTTC
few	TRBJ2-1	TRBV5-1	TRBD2	CASSLVNSGINEQFF	TGCGCCAGCAGCTTGGTTAATAGCGGGATCAATGAGCAGTTCTTC
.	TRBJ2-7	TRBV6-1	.	CASSPTGNTYEQYF	TGTGCCAGCAGCCCGACAGGAAATACCTACGAGCAGTACTTC
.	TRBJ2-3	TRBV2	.	CASSELSLTDTQYF	TGTGCCAGCAGTGAATTATCCCTCACAGATACGCAGTATTTT
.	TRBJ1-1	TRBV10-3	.	CAIQGLSGTEAFF	TGTGCCATACAGGGACTCAGCGGCACTGAAGCTTTCTTT
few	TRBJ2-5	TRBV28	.	CASSLKRQVQETQYF	TGTGCCAGCAGTTTAAAGAGACAGGTCCAAGAGACCCAGTACTTC
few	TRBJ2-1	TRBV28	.	CASSFGGLYNEQFF	TGTGCCAGCAGTTTTGGCGGACTCTACAATGAGCAGTTCTTC
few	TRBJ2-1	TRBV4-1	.	CASSQEYRLPQFF	TGCGCCAGCAGCCAAGAATATCGGCTACCCCAGTTCTTC
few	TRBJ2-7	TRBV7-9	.	CASSLTSYEQYF	TGTGCCAGCAGCCTGACTAGCTACGAGCAGTACTTC
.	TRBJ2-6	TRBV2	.	CASSGSSGANVLTF	TGTGCCAGCAGTGGCTCGTCTGGGGCCAACGTCCTGACTTTC
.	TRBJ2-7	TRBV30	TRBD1	CAWSSQGVYEQYF	TGTGCCTGGAGTTCCCAGGGGGTCTACGAGCAGTACTTC
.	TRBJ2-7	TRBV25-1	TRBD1	CASSDPSGTAYEQYF	TGTGCCAGCAGTGATCCCTCCGGGACAGCCTACGAGCAGTACTTC
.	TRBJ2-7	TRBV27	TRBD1	CASSQGERTKQYF	TGTGCCAGTTCTCAGGGGGAGAGGACGAAGCAGTACTTC
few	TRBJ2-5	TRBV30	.	CAWSGGLQETQYF	TGTGCCTGGAGTGGGGGACTCCAAGAGACCCAGTACTTC
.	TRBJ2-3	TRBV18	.	CASSPSDTQYF	TGTGCCAGCTCACCCTCGGATACGCAGTATTTT
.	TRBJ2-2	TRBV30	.	CAWTSRRVGTGELFF	TGTGCCTGGACCTCCCGGAGGGTTGGCACCGGGGAGCTGTTTTTT
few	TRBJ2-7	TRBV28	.	CASTQSFSEQYF	TGTGCCAGCACCCAATCTTTTAGCGAGCAGTACTTC
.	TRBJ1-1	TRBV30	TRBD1	CARRDRGRRNTEAFF	TGTGCCCGCCGAGACAGGGGGCGCCGGAACACTGAAGCTTTCTTT
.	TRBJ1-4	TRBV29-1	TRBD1	CSVEDPDRVGEKLFF	TGCAGCGTTGAAGATCCCGACAGGGTGGGTGAAAAACTGTTTTTT
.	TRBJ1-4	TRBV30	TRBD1	CAWSTGADEKLFF	TGTGCCTGGAGTACAGGGGCGGACGAAAAACTGTTTTTT
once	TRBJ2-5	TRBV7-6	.	CASSRHTRGGEETQYF	TGTGCCAGCAGCCGTCACACCCGCGGAGGCGAGGAGACCCAGTACTTC
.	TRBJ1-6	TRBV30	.	CAWSSEGDSPLHF	TGTGCCTGGAGTTCGGAGGGGGATTCACCCCTCCACTTT
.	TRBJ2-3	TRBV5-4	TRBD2	CASSLTSGGWADTQYF	TGTGCCAGCAGCCTGACTAGCGGGGGTTGGGCAGATACGCAGTATTTT
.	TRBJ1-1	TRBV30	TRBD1	CAWSKGQGVDTEAFF	TGTGCCTGGAGTAAGGGACAGGGGGTAGACACTGAAGCTTTCTTT
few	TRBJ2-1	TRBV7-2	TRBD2	CASSRRLAASYNEQFF	TGTGCCAGCAGCAGACGACTAGCGGCCTCCTACAATGAGCAGTTCTTC
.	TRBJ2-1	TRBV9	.	CASSVSESSYNEQFF	TGTGCCAGCAGCGTCTCGGAAAGCTCCTACAATGAGCAGTTCTTC
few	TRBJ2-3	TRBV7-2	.	CASSSLAKSTDTQYF	TGTGCCAGCAGCTCTCTAGCGAAGAGCACAGATACGCAGTATTTT
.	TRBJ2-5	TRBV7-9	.	CASSLQETQYF	TGTGCCAGCAGCCTCCAAGAGACCCAGTACTTC
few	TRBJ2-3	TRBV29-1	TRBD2	CSVERAGEDTQYF	TGCAGCGTTGAACGAGCGGGAGAAGATACGCAGTATTTT
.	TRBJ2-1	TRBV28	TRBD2	CASNVAGVLAYNEQFF	TGTGCCAGCAACGTGGCGGGAGTTTTGGCTTACAATGAGCAGTTCTTC
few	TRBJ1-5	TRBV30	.	CAWSVAYNQPQHF	TGTGCCTGGAGTGTAGCGTATAATCAGCCCCAGCATTTT
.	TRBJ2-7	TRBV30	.	CAWSVQGPHEQYF	TGTGCCTGGAGTGTGCAGGGGCCCCACGAGCAGTACTTC
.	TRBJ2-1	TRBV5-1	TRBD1	CASSRGQVNEQFF	TGCGCCAGCAGCCGGGGACAGGTCAATGAGCAGTTCTTC
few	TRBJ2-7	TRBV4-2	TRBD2	CASSQVLAGEHEQYF	TGTGCCAGCAGCCAAGTACTAGCGGGAGAACACGAGCAGTACTTC
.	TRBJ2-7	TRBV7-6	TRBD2	CASSMSGRPPYEQYF	TGTGCCAGCAGTATGAGCGGGAGGCCCCCCTACGAGCAGTACTTC
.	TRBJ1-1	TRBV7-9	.	CASSWTVSTEAFF	TGTGCCAGCAGCTGGACAGTAAGCACTGAAGCTTTCTTT
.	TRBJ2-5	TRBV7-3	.	CASSPPGEETQYF	TGTGCCAGCAGCCCTCCGGGGGAAGAGACCCAGTACTTC
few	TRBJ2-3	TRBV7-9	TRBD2	CASSLVTSLPTDTQYF	TGTGCCAGCAGCTTGGTGACTAGCCTTCCCACAGATACGCAGTATTTT
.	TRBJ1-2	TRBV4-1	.	CASSLRFGDTNYGYTF	TGCGCCAGCAGCCTAAGGTTCGGGGACACAAACTATGGCTACACCTTC
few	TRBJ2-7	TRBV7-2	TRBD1	CASSLMPGQNYEQYF	TGTGCCAGCAGCCTTATGCCGGGACAGAACTACGAGCAGTACTTC
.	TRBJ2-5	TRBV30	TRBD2	CAWSIGLAVETQYF	TGTGCCTGGAGCATAGGACTAGCGGTTGAGACCCAGTACTTC
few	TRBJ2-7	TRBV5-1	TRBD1	CASSLQGATDEQYF	TGCGCCAGCAGCTTACAGGGGGCTACCGACGAGCAGTACTTC
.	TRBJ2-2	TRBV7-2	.	CASSSPLNTGELFF	TGTGCCAGCAGCTCCCCCCTGAACACCGGGGAGCTGTTTTTT
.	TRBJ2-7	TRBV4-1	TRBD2	CASSRLGLAGNEQYF	TGCGCCAGCAGCCGCCTGGGACTAGCGGGTAACGAGCAGTACTTC
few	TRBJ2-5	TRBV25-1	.	CASSESGQETQYF	TGTGCCAGCAGTGAATCAGGACAAGAGACCCAGTACTTC
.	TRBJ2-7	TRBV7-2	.	CASSLTSYEQYF	TGTGCCAGCAGCTTAACGTCCTACGAGCAGTACTTC
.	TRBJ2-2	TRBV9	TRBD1	CASSVGTGFTGELFF	TGTGCCAGCAGCGTCGGGACAGGGTTTACCGGGGAGCTGTTTTTT
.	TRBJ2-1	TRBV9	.	CASSYGLDTYNEQFF	TGTGCCAGCAGCTATGGACTGGATACCTACAATGAGCAGTTCTTC